This paragraph covers one T cell receptor (beta chain) sequence. Its specificity is unknown. As for treatment: roughly 10-day PBMC culture with coronavirus spike peptide pools or control peptides (ViraFEST assay). CDR1 and CDR2 from the germline V gene are DFQATT and SNEGSKA (reference sequence). V was trimmed by 1 base and J by 3 bases, leaving 9 bases between them. This CDR3 region has 14 residues. This sample stems from a study of vaccination and CD4 T cells after COVID-19. The Oncomine TCR Beta short-read assay was applied to DNA of cultured CD4+ T cells. MiXCR was run by TCRdb on the PCR reads, yielding one entry per CDR3 protein. The table records approximately 15,000 distinct CDR3 sequences, around three fifths of them present only once.

The sequence was collected from a human donor who had recovered from COVID-19. The material sequenced was CD4+ T cells from blood, cultured in vitro. The V gene is TRBV20-1, the J gene TRBJ1-4; no definite D call. For the CDR3, the DNA is TGCAGTGCTAGAGGCCTTGACGCTAATGAAAAACTGTTTTTT. This gives the protein CSARGLDANEKLFF.